The source of this TCR beta chain is a study of blood T cell repertoires in COVID-19 (dated by TCRdb to 2019 to 2021). For the study in its entirety: Samples from collaborators originated in the United States, Italy and Spain and spanned both the acute and convalescent phases of COVID-19. Sample metadata almost always included a de-identified subject ID, COVID-19 status, age in years and sex. Where available, HLA class I and class II types were obtained from metadata supplied by the sample provider rather than from assay-based typing. The prospective study material was composed of cDNA or gDNA derived from T cells, B-cell-depleted T cells, or PBMCs. Subjects who had been exposed to COVID-19, were actively infected with it, or had recovered from it provided the deeply sampled blood TCRbeta repertoires that made up the dataset. The repertoires were released in a freely available public database meant as a resource for research on the immune response to SARS-CoV-2. The samples were drawn from two sources: the first 160 participants of the ongoing ImmuneRACE study, and 950 to 1,500 subjects contributed by 6 global collaborators.

Comment on this clone: This receptor's antigen is unknown. No qualities accompany the bases; no much larger clone lies one base away.

Here is what the overall study found, with its caveats: How much clinical and demographic metadata was included differed by source and by participant, and the metadata was provided uncurated.

CDR1 and CDR2 are read off the germline V gene as SGDLS and YYNGEE. The germline V and J ends show losses of 0 bases and 9 bases respectively, and no gene match explains 11 bases of the junction. The CDR3 contains 17 residues, cysteine and phenylalanine counted. The DNA shown is the 51-base CDR3, in frame from base 1. TCRbeta CDR3 regions were amplified from genomic DNA using the immunoSEQ Assay, a bias-controlled multiplex PCR. Regarding the original processing steps: Within the assay, amplification of reference gene primers was used to estimate how many nucleated cells each sample contained. To quantify the absolute abundance of each unique TCRbeta CDR3 rearrangement, sequence reads were collapsed and filtered. Productive Simpson clonality was computed per sample as the square root of Simpson's diversity index over productive rearrangements. TCRdb stores this immuneACCESS table with in-frame sequences only. Part of the clones is absent; in the studies checked, under half of the shortfall reflects unresolved V genes, and no reason is known for the rest. The V and J calls and clone size were taken over from that table, and D and trimming were inferred from the DNA. In this sample the table shows about 77,000 clones, around 90% of which occur a single time. Of the sample, more than 15% falls within the top ten clones.

Each collaborating institution followed its own protocols to collect whole blood in K2EDTA tubes. Collaborator samples were shipped for TCRbeta analysis as frozen whole blood, isolated PBMCs, or DNA extracted from either sample type. Sequencing was done on a sample of peripheral blood. The source of this sequence is a woman older than 75 with active or convalescent COVID-19. The sequence is built from TRBV9 and TRBJ1-6; a stretch of 8 junction bases matches TRBD1. The CDR3 here reads CASSVAPGTGGASPLHF. The sequenced DNA: TGTGCCAGCAGCGTAGCCCCCGGGACAGGAGGGGCTTCACCCCTCCACTTT.